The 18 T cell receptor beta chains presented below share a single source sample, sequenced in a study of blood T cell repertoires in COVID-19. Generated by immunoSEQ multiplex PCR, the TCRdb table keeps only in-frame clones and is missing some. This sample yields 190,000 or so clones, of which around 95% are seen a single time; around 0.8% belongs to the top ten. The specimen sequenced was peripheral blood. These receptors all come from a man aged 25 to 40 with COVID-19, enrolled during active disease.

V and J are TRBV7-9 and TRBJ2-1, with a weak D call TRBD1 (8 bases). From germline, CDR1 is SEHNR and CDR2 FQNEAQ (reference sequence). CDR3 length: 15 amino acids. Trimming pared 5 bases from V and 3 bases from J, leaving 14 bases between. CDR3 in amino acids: CASSQTGGVYNEQFF. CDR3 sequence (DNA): TGTGCCAGCAGCCAAACAGGGGGGGTCTACAATGAGCAGTTCTTC.

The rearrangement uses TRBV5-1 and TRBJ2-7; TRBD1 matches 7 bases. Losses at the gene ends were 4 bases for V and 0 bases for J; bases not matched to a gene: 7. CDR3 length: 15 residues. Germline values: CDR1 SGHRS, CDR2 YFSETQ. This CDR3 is CASSEGQAYSYEQYF. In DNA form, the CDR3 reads TGCGCCAGCAGCGAAGGACAGGCCTACTCCTACGAGCAGTACTTC.

The CDR3 DNA reads as TGTGCCAGCCGCCGGGACAGAAGCTCCTATAATTCACCCCTCCACTTT. This translates into CASRRDRSSYNSPLHF. The chain is built from TRBV19 and TRBJ1-6, with 7 bases lining up with TRBD1. The CDR3 consists of 16 residues. The J segment lost 0 bases and the V segment lost 9 bases, leaving 8 bases of the junction unmatched. Germline values: CDR1 LNHDA, CDR2 SQIVND (reference sequence).

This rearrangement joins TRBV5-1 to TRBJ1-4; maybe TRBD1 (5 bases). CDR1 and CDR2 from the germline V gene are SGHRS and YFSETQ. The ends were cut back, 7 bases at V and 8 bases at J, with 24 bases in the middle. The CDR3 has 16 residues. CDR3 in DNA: TGCGCCAGCGGAGTGGGGCAAGGTATGGGCGGAGAAAAACTGTTTTTT. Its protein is CASGVGQGMGGEKLFF.

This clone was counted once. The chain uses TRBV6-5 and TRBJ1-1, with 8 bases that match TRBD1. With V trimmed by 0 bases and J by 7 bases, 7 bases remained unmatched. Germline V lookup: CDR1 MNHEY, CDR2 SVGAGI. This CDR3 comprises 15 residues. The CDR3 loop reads CASSYSIAGGFEAFF. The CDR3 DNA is TGTGCCAGCAGTTACTCGATTGCAGGGGGCTTTGAAGCTTTCTTT.

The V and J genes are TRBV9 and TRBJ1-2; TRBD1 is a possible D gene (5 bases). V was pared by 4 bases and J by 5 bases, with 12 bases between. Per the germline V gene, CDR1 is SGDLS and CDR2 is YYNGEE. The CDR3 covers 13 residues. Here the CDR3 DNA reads TGTGCCAGCAGCCCTCAGGGATCTTATGGCTACACCTTC. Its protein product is CASSPQGSYGYTF.

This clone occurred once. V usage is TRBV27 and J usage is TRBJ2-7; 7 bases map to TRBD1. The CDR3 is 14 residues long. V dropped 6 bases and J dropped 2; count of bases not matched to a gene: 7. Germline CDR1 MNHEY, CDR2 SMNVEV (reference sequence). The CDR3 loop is CASSLDRDTYEQYF. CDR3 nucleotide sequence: TGTGCCAGCAGCCTAGACAGGGACACCTACGAGCAGTACTTC.

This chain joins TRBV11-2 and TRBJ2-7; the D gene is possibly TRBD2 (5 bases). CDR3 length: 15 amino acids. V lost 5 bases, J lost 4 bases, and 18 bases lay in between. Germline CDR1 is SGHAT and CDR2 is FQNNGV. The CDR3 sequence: CASSPFGRGIYEQYF. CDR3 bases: TGTGCCAGCAGCCCTTTCGGTCGGGGTATTTACGAGCAGTACTTC.

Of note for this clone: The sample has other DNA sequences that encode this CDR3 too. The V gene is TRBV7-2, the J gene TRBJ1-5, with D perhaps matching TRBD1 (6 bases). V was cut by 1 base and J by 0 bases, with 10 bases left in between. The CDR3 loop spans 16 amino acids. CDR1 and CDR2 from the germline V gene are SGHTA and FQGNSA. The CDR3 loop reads CASSLGGGNSNQPQHF. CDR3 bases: TGTGCCAGCAGCTTAGGAGGGGGTAATAGCAATCAGCCCCAGCATTTT.

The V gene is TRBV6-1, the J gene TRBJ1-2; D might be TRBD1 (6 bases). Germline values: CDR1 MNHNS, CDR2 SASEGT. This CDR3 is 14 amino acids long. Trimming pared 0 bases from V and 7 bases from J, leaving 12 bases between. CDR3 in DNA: TGTGCCAGCAGTGAAGCGGGAGGGGGTCGTGGCTACACCTTC. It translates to CASSEAGGGRGYTF.

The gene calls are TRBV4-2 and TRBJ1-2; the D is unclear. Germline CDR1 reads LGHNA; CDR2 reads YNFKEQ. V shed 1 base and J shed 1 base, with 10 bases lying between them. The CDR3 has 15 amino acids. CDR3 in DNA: TGTGCCAGCAGCCAAGGCGGAGGAAGTAACTATGGCTACACCTTC. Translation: CASSQGGGSNYGYTF.

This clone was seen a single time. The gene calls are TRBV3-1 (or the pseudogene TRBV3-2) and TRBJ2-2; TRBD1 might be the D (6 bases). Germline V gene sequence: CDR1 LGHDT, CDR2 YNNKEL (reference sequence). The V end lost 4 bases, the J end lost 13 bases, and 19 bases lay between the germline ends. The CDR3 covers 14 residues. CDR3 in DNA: TGTGCCAGCAGCCTTGACTGGGGGCAGGGCGTGCTGTTTTTT. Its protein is CASSLDWGQGVLFF.

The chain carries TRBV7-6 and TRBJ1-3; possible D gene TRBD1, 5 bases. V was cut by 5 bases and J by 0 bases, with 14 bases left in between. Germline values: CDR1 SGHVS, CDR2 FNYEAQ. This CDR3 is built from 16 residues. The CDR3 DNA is TGTGCCAGCAGCACAGGAACAGTCTACTCTGGAAACACCATATATTTT. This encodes CASSTGTVYSGNTIYF.

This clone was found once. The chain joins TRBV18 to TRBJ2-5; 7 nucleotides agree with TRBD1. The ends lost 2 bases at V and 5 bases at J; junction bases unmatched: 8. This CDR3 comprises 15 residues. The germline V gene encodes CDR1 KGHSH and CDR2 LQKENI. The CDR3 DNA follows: TGTGCCAGCTCACCAAGGACAGGCGAAAGGGAGACCCAGTACTTC. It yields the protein CASSPRTGERETQYF.

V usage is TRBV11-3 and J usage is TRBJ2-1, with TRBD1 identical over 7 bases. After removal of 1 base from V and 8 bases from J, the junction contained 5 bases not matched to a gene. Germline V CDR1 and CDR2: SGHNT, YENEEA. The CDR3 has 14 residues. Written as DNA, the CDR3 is TGTGCCAGCAGCTTAGTAGGGCAGGGGGATGAGCAGTTCTTC. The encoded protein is CASSLVGQGDEQFF.

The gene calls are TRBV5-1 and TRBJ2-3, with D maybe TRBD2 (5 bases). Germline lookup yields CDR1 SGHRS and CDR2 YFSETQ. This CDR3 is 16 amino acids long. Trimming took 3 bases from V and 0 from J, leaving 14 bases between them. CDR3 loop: CASSSHGGGSTDTQYF. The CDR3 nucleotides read TGCGCCAGCAGCTCCCACGGAGGCGGTAGCACAGATACGCAGTATTTT.

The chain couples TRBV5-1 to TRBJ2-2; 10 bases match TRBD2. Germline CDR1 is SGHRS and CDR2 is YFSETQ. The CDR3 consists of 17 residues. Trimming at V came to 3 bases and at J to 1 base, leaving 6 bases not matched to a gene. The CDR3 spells CASSSGRTSGNTGELFF. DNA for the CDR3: TGCGCCAGCAGCTCAGGGAGGACTAGCGGGAACACCGGGGAGCTGTTTTTT.

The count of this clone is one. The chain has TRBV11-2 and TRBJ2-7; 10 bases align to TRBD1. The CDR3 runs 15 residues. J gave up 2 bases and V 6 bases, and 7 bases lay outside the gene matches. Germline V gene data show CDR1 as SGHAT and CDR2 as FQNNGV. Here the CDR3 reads CASRTRGTGAYEQYF. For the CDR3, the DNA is TGTGCCAGCAGGACGAGGGGGACAGGGGCCTACGAGCAGTACTTC.